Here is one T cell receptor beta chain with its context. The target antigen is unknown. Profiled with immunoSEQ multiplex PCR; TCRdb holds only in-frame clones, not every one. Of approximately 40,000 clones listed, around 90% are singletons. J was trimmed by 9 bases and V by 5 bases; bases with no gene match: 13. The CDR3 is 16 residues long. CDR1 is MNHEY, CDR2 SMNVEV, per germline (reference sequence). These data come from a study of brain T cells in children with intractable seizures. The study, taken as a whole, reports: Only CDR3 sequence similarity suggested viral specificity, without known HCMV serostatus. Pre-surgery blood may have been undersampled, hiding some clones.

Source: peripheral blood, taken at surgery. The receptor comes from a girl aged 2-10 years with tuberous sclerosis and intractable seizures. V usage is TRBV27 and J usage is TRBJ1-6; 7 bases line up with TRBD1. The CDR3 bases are TGTGCCAGCAGTCAATTGCCCCGGACAGGTGGTTCACCCCTCCACTTT. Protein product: CASSQLPRTGGSPLHF.